This TCR beta chain was documented in a study of T cell responses to AZD1222 COVID-19 vaccine. Of note for this clone: Its specificity is unknown.

Study-wide points: Along spike, vaccine-associated CD4 TCRs were found throughout, with dominance at 160-218 and 743-854. The breadth and depth of Spike-specific TCRs increased once two AZD1222 doses had been given. Targeting of unmutated variant regions was reportedly seen in nearly half of spike-specific TCRs.

The V end was cut by 1 base, the J end by 0 bases, with 7 bases between. Germline V CDR1 and CDR2: LGHNA, YNFKEQ. This CDR3 spans 15 amino acids. Assay used: immunoSEQ multiplex PCR; TCRdb lists only in-frame clones, some missing. The data show over 150,000 clones, 92% seen once. The sequence derives from an adult in good health. The input for sequencing was peripheral blood, taken on day 0 of AZD1222 vaccination. The chain employs TRBV4-2 and TRBJ2-1; D could derive from TRBD1 or TRBD2 (5 bases each). CDR3 protein: CASSQGGSSYNEQFF. The CDR3 DNA sequence: TGTGCCAGCAGCCAAGGGGGGAGCTCCTACAATGAGCAGTTCTTC.